This is a list of T cell receptor beta chains from one sample in a study of T cells after yellow fever vaccination. TCRdb re-derived calls from the 5' RACE reads in MiXCR, one entry per CDR3 protein. The table lists hundreds of thousands of distinct CDR3 sequences, 12% of them singletons, with 15% in the top ten. The sample here was PBMCs, taken on the day of the yellow fever booster vaccination. These TCRs come from a man aged 25 to 40 who received the YFV17D yellow fever vaccine. CDR3s include the opening cysteine and the closing phenylalanine or tryptophan. The D gene is left open where the match is weak. Clone size is given for some rows only: seen once, a few or many times, or a class if the clone is expanded.

j_call v_call d_call clone_size cdr3_nt cdr3_aa
TRBJ2-2 TRBV19 TRBD2 NA TGTGCCAGTAGTGTGACTAGCGGGAGGGCCTGGGGCACCGGGGAGCTGTTTTTT CASSVTSGRAWGTGELFF
TRBJ1-2 TRBV4-3 NA NA TGCGCCAGCAGCCAAGATCGGGGAGGGAACGGCTATGGCTACACCTTC CASSQDRGGNGYGYTF
TRBJ1-3 TRBV30 NA NA TGTGCCTGGAGTGTAGAAGGGTTTGGCACCATATATTTT CAWSVEGFGTIYF
TRBJ2-5 TRBV29-1 NA many TGCAGCGTTTACGGGCTTCAAGAGACCCAGTACTTC CSVYGLQETQYF
TRBJ2-2 TRBV1 NA NA TGCACCAGCAGCCAAGCACAGCATCTAGCGGGATTGAACGGGGAGCTGTTTTTT CTSSQAQHLAGLNGELFF
TRBJ2-3 TRBV20-1 NA NA TGCAGTGCCAGACGGGCCTTAGGGGGAGCAGATACGCAGTATTTT CSARRALGGADTQYF
TRBJ2-3 TRBV4-3 NA few TGCGCCAGCAGCCAAGAATCGCAGGGATCCACAGATACGCAGTATTTT CASSQESQGSTDTQYF
TRBJ2-3 TRBV12-3/TRBV12-4 TRBD2 few TGTGCCAGCAGTCCCTGGGTGGCGCGGGGGACAGATACGCAGTATTTT CASSPWVARGTDTQYF
TRBJ1-2 TRBV27 NA once TGTGCCACATCCGGGATGGGGGGGGCGCAAGGCTACACCTTC CATSGMGGAQGYTF
TRBJ2-5 TRBV9 TRBD2 NA TGTGCCAGCAGCGTAGAGGCGGGAGGCTTTGGGGAGACCCAGTACTTC CASSVEAGGFGETQYF
TRBJ2-7 TRBV5-1 TRBD1 NA TGCGCCAGCAGCTCCATAGGACAGGGAAGATCGGAGCAGTACTTC CASSSIGQGRSEQYF
TRBJ2-1 TRBV5-1 TRBD2 NA TGCGCCAGCAGCACCGGGACTACCTACAATGAGCAGTTCTTC CASSTGTTYNEQFF
TRBJ1-5 TRBV24-1 NA few TGTGCCACCGATACAGGTGATAGCAATCAGCCCCAGCATTTT CATDTGDSNQPQHF
TRBJ2-2 TRBV12-3/TRBV12-4 TRBD2 NA TGTGCCAGCAGTTCCTCGACTAGCGGGAAGTTGCTGACCGGGGAGCTGTTTTTT CASSSSTSGKLLTGELFF
TRBJ2-5 TRBV18 NA few TGTGCCAGCTCACCGCCAGATCAAGAGACCCAGTACTTC CASSPPDQETQYF
TRBJ2-1 TRBV20-1 TRBD2 few TGCAGTGCTAGACCTACCGGGACTAGCGGGAGTTCGATCTTC CSARPTGTSGSSIF
TRBJ2-7 TRBV12-3/TRBV12-4 TRBD1 NA TGTGCCAGCAGTTTTGAACAGGGGGGCTACGAGCAGTACTTC CASSFEQGGYEQYF
TRBJ2-7 TRBV7-2 TRBD2 few TGTGCCAGCAGTTCTACCGGACTAGCTCCTTCTAGGTACTTC CASSSTGLAPSRYF
TRBJ1-1 TRBV19 NA NA TGTGCCAGTAGTATAGAGCAGAACCATATGAGGACTGAAGCTTTCTTT CASSIEQNHMRTEAFF
TRBJ2-1 TRBV20-1 NA few TGCAGTGCTAGAGCCCGGGGGTATGAGCAGTTCTTC CSARARGYEQFF
TRBJ1-1 TRBV12-3/TRBV12-4 NA NA TGTGCCAGCAGTTTAGTGGGGGCAGGTACTGAAGCTTTCTTT CASSLVGAGTEAFF
TRBJ1-4 TRBV6-1 TRBD1 NA TGTGCCAGCAAGAACAGGGGATTAGGCTCTAATGAAAAACTGTTTTTT CASKNRGLGSNEKLFF
TRBJ2-7 TRBV5-5 NA few TGTGCCAGCAGCGGGGGCCGGGTCAGCCTTTACGAGCAGTACTTC CASSGGRVSLYEQYF
TRBJ2-1 TRBV7-9 NA few TGTGCCAGCAGCCCTGGTTTGGGGGGAAACTACAATGAGCAGTTCTTC CASSPGLGGNYNEQFF
TRBJ1-5 TRBV25-1 NA NA TGTGCCAGCAGTGAATCGGGGGGAGGGAATCAGCCCCAGCATTTT CASSESGGGNQPQHF
TRBJ1-5 TRBV6-2/TRBV6-3 NA few TGTGCCAGCAGTTATAATCTCGGGCCCCAGCATTTT CASSYNLGPQHF
TRBJ2-3 TRBV5-1 NA few TGCGCCAGCAGCTTAAGTTACCCCGGAAAAGATACGCAGTATTTT CASSLSYPGKDTQYF
TRBJ2-7 TRBV12-3/TRBV12-4 TRBD1 NA TGTGCCAGCAGTACCGCACCTAGGACAGGGAGCTCCTACGAGCAGTACTTC CASSTAPRTGSSYEQYF
TRBJ1-3 TRBV5-4 NA few TGTGCCAGCAGCTTCCGTGGTACAGTCTCTGGAAACACCATATATTTT CASSFRGTVSGNTIYF
TRBJ1-2 TRBV7-3 NA NA TGTGCCAGCAGCGAGGGACCGGAGAGGGGCTACACCTTC CASSEGPERGYTF
TRBJ1-1 TRBV5-6 NA NA TGTGCCAGCAGCACCCGGACCGTTGAAGCTTTCTTT CASSTRTVEAFF
TRBJ2-7 TRBV28 NA few TGTGCCACGGGGGCTCCTAGCTCCTACGAGCAGTACTTC CATGAPSSYEQYF
TRBJ2-2 TRBV7-9 NA few TGTGCCAGCAGCTTGGACATCGCCGGGGAGCTGTTTTTT CASSLDIAGELFF
TRBJ2-1 TRBV7-9 NA NA TGTGCCAGCAGCGCCCGGGGCGGGTACAATGAGCAGTTCTTC CASSARGGYNEQFF
TRBJ1-4 TRBV6-5 NA NA TGTGCCAGCAGTTACTCGAAGGGAGGGAAAAATGAAAAACTGTTTTTT CASSYSKGGKNEKLFF
TRBJ2-1 TRBV21-1 NA NA TGTGCCACGTTGACTAGCGGCTCCTACAATGAGCAGTTCTTC CATLTSGSYNEQFF
TRBJ2-7 TRBV19 NA few TGTGCCAGTAGTACCACAGGGTCCACCTACGAGCAGTACTTC CASSTTGSTYEQYF
TRBJ1-1 TRBV9 NA NA TGTGCCAGCTCAGCCGTGGCAGGGGCCCACACTGAAGCTTTCTTT CASSAVAGAHTEAFF
TRBJ2-5 TRBV28 TRBD2 few TGTGCCAGCAGTCCTCCGGGTAGCGGGACGCCCTTGGCGGCCCAGTACTTC CASSPPGSGTPLAAQYF
TRBJ2-5 TRBV6-1 NA few TGTGCCAACTCACAGGGACAAGAGACCCAGTACTTC CANSQGQETQYF
TRBJ2-2 TRBV18 TRBD2 NA TGTGCCAGCTCAGACGCTAGCGGGGCGAACACCGGGGAGCTGTTTTTT CASSDASGANTGELFF
TRBJ2-7 TRBV6-2/TRBV6-3 TRBD2 NA TGTGCCAGCAGTTACGCGCCTAGCGGGGCCTACGAGCAGTACTTC CASSYAPSGAYEQYF
TRBJ1-4 TRBV11-1 TRBD1 once TGTGCCAGCAGCCGGGATAAGGGACAGAGGGGGGGGAATGAAAAACTGTTTTTT CASSRDKGQRGGNEKLFF
TRBJ1-1 TRBV6-5 NA NA TGTGCCAGCAGTTACAGGGGTGGATTATCGGACACTGAAGCTTTCTTT CASSYRGGLSDTEAFF
TRBJ2-7 TRBV5-4 NA NA TGTGCCAGCAGCTCGATGCACCGCGGGATTCCCTACGAGCAGTACTTC CASSSMHRGIPYEQYF
TRBJ1-6 TRBV6-5 NA NA TGTGCCAGCAGTTACACATCAGGGATTTCACCCCTCCACTTT CASSYTSGISPLHF
TRBJ2-1 TRBV12-3/TRBV12-4 TRBD2 many TGTGCCAGCAGTTTAGGCGGGAGAACAAATGAGCAGTTCTTC CASSLGGRTNEQFF
TRBJ1-5 TRBV11-2 NA few TGTGCCAGCAGCTTCACCGGGACAAACAATCAGCCCCAGCATTTT CASSFTGTNNQPQHF
TRBJ2-1 TRBV14 NA NA TGTGCCAGCAGCCAAGATCGGGTGGGTGAGCAGTTCTTC CASSQDRVGEQFF
TRBJ2-3 TRBV7-2 TRBD2 few TGTGCCAGCCTTCTAGCGGCAAGCACAGATACGCAGTATTTT CASLLAASTDTQYF
TRBJ2-5 TRBV6-1 NA few TGTGCCAGCTGCCGGAGGGACCCAGTGGCCCAGTACTTC CASCRRDPVAQYF
TRBJ1-6 TRBV12-3/TRBV12-4 NA NA TGTGCCAGCAGTTTGGGTGCGGTGGCCCCCCTCCACTTT CASSLGAVAPLHF
TRBJ2-3 TRBV30 TRBD2 few TGTGCCTGGAGTGAAAGCGGGAGTATTTATACGCAGTATTTT CAWSESGSIYTQYF
TRBJ2-1 TRBV3-1 TRBD2 NA TGTGCCAGCAGCCAAGCTAGCGGGAGAGGTGAGCAGTTCTTC CASSQASGRGEQFF
TRBJ2-1 TRBV7-3 NA NA TGTGCCAGCACCCTTAGCGCCAGCTCCTACAATGAGCAGTTCTTC CASTLSASSYNEQFF
TRBJ2-5 TRBV5-1 NA few TGCGCCAGCAGCTTGGGGACTCCGCTTCAAGAGACCCAGTACTTC CASSLGTPLQETQYF
TRBJ2-1 TRBV6-2/TRBV6-3 NA NA TGTGCCAGCAGTTACGCTTTTACGTGGAGCTCCTACAATGAGCAGTTCTTC CASSYAFTWSSYNEQFF
TRBJ2-6 TRBV12-3/TRBV12-4 NA few TGTGCCAGCGGAAAAGATACTGGGGCCAACGTCCTGACTTTC CASGKDTGANVLTF
TRBJ2-1 TRBV3-1 NA NA TGTGCCAGCAGCCGCACCGAACGGCTTGAGCAGTTCTTC CASSRTERLEQFF